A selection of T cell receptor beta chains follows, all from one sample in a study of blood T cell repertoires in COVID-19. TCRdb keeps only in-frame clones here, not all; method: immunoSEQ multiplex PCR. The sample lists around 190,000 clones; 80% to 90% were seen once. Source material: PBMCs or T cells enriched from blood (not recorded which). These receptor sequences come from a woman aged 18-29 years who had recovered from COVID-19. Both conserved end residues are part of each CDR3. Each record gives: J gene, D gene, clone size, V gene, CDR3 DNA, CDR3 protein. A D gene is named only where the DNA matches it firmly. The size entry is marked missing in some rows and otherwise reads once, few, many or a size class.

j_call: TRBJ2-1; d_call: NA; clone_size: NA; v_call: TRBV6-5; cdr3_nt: TGTGCCAGCAGGAAGGGGGTGGGCTCCTACAATGAGCAGTTCTTC; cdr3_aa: CASRKGVGSYNEQFF
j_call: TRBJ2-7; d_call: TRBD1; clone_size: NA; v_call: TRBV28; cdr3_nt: TGTGCCAGCAGTCGTACCGGGACAGGTAGATACGAGCAGTACTTC; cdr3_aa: CASSRTGTGRYEQYF
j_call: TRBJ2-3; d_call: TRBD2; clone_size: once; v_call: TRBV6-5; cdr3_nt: TGTGCCAGCAGTTATACCGCTAGCGGGAGGACAGATACGCAGTATTTT; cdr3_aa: CASSYTASGRTDTQYF
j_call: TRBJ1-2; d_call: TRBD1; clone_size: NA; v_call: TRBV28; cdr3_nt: TGTGCCAGCAGCCCTTTCTTCCTAAGACAGGGGGCGTATCTCCTCGGCTACACCTTC; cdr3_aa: CASSPFFLRQGAYLLGYTF
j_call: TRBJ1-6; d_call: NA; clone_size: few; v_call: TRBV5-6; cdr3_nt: TGTGCCAGCAGCGTATCTACAGGGATATCAAATTCACCCCTCCACTTT; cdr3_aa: CASSVSTGISNSPLHF
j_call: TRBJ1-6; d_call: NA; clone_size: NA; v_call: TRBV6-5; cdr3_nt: TGTGCCAGCCAGGAGGCACAACTCCTACCCCTCCACTTT; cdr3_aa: CASQEAQLLPLHF
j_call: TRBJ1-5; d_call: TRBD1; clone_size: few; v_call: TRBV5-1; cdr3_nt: TGCGCCAGCAGCGACGGAGGACAGGGTAATCAGCCCCAGCATTTT; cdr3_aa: CASSDGGQGNQPQHF
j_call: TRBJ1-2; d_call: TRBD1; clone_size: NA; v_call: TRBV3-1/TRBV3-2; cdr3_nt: TGTGCCAGCAGCCAAGATGCGAGGGACAGGCTATGGGGCTACACCTTC; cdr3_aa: CASSQDARDRLWGYTF
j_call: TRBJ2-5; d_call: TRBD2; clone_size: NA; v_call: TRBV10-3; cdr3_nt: TGTGCCACCAGACTAGCGGATAAAGAGACCCAGTACTTC; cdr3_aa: CATRLADKETQYF
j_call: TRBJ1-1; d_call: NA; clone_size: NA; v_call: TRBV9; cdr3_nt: TGTGCCAGCAGCGCCAGGAACACTGAAGCTTTCTTT; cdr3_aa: CASSARNTEAFF
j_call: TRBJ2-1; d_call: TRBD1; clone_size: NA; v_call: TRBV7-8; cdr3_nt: TGTGCCAGCAGCTTATGGGACAGTTACAATGAGCAGTTCTTC; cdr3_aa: CASSLWDSYNEQFF
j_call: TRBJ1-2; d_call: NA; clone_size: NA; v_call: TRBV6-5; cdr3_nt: TGTGCCAGCAGGACACAATATGGCTACACCTTC; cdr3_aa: CASRTQYGYTF
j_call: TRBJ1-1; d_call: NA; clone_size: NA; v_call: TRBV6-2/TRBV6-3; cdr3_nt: TGTGCCAGCAGTTACTCGTTTAATAGAGGGGGTGGCACTGAAGCTTTCTTT; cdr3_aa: CASSYSFNRGGGTEAFF
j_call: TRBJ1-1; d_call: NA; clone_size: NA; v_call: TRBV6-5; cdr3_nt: TGTGCCAGCAGCTACCCGGGGGGACCTACTGAAGCTTTCTTT; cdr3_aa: CASSYPGGPTEAFF
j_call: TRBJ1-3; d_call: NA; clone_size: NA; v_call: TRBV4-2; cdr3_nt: TGTGCCAGCAGCCAAGACCAGGGGTCTGGAAACACCATATATTTT; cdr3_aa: CASSQDQGSGNTIYF
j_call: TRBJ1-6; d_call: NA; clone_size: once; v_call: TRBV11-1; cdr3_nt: TGTGCCAGCAGCTTTGAGGAGAGCTCCTATAATTCACCCCTCCACTTT; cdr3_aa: CASSFEESSYNSPLHF
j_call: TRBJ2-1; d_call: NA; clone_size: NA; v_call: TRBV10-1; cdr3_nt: TGCGCCAGCAGTGAGTCGTTCCTTTTGGGGAGTCGGAATGAGCAGTTCTTC; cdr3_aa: CASSESFLLGSRNEQFF
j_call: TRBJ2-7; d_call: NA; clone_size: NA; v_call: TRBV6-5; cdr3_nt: TGTGCCAGCTTTAGCGGACCAGGATACGAGCAGTACTTC; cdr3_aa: CASFSGPGYEQYF
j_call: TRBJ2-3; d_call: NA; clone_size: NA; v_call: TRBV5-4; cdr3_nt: TGTGCCAGCAGCTCCGGTAGCACAGATACGCAGTATTTT; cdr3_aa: CASSSGSTDTQYF
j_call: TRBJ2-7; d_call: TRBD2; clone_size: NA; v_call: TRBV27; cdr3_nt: TGTGCCAGCAGTACTAGGACTAGCGGTTCCTACGAGCAGTACTTC; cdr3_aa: CASSTRTSGSYEQYF
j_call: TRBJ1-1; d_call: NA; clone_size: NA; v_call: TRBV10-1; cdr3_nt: TGCGCCAGGCGGGCCAAGAAGTTACCAAGAATTACTCTAGTAGCTTTCTTT; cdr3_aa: CARRAKKLPRITLVAFF
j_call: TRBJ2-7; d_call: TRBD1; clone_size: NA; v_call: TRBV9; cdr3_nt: TGTGCCAGCAGCCCCCGGACAGGCTCCTACGAGCAGTACTTC; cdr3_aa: CASSPRTGSYEQYF
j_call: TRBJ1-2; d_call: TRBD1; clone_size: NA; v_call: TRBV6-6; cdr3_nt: TGTGCCAGCAGTTCATCCGGGACAGTGCCTTCTGGGACCTTC; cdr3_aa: CASSSSGTVPSGTF
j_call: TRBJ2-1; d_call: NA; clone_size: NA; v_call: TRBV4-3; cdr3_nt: TGCGCCAGCAGCCAAGAGGGGGCATTGTACAATGAGCAGTTCTTC; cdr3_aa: CASSQEGALYNEQFF
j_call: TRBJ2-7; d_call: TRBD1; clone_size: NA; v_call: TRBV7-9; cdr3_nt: TGTGCCAGCAGCCAAGGACTTTGGGACAGGAAGGGTGTCGAGCAGTACTTC; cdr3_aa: CASSQGLWDRKGVEQYF
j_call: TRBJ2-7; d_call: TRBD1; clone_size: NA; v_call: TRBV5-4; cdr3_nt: TGTGCCAGCAGCCGAGATTCCGGGACAGGTTATAACGAGCAGTACTTC; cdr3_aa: CASSRDSGTGYNEQYF
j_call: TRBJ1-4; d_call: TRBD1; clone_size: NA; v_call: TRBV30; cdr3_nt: TGTGCCTGGAGTGGAGTACAGGGGGCTGAAAAACTGTTTTTT; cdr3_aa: CAWSGVQGAEKLFF
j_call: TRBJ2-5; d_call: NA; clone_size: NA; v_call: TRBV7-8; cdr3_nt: TGTGCCAGCAGCTTAGGGAGCCCGGGTGGAGGAGAGACCCAGTACTTC; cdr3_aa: CASSLGSPGGGETQYF
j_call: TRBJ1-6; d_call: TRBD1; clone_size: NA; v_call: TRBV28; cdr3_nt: TGTGCCAGCAGGCCTCGACAGGGTTTCTATTCACCCCTCCACTTT; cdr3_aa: CASRPRQGFYSPLHF
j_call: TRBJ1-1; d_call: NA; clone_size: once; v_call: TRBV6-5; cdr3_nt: TGTGCCAGCCGGGGGGGCACTGAAGCTTTCTTT; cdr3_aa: CASRGGTEAFF
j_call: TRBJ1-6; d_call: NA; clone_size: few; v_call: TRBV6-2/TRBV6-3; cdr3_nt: TGTGCCAGCAGTTCCGGACTATTTGTAGATTCACCCCTCCACTTT; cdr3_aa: CASSSGLFVDSPLHF
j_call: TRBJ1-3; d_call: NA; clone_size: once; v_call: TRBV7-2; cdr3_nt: TGTGCCAGCAGCCTAATGGGGCACTCTGGAAACACCATATATTTT; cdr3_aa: CASSLMGHSGNTIYF
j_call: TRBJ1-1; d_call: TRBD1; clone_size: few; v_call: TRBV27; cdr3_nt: TGTGCCAGCAGTTTATATGGAGTGACAGGGCGGGTTCCTGAAGCTTTCTTT; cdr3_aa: CASSLYGVTGRVPEAFF
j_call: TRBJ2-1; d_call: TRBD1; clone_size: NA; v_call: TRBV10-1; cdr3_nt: TGCGCCAGTACACAAAGGACAGGGTCCTACAATGAGCAGTTCTTC; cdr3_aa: CASTQRTGSYNEQFF
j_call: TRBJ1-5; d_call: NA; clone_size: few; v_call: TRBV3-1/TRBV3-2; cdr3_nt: TGTGCCAGCAGCCAAGATAGAGGTATCCAGCCCCAGCATTTT; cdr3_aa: CASSQDRGIQPQHF
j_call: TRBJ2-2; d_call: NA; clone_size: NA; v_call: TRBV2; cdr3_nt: TGTGCCAGCAGTGTGGAGCAGAAGAGCACCGGGGAGCTGTTTTTT; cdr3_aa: CASSVEQKSTGELFF
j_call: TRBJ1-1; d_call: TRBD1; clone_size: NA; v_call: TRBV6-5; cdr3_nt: TGTGCCAGCAGAACGGGACAGATGAACACTGAAGCTTTCTTT; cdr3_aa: CASRTGQMNTEAFF
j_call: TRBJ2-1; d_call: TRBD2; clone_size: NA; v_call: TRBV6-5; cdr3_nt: TGTGCCAGCACCCCGGGACTAGCTTCCAATCAGCAATTCTTC; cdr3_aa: CASTPGLASNQQFF
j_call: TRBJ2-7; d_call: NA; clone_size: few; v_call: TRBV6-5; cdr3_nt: TGTGCCAGCAGTTACTCCGGCGAGCAGTACTTC; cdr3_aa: CASSYSGEQYF
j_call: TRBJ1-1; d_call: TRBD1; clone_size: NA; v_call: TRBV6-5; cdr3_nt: TGTGCCAGCAGTAGGGGGCTGAGGAACACTGAAGCTTTCTTT; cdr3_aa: CASSRGLRNTEAFF
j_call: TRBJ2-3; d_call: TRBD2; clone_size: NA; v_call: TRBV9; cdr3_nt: TGTGCCAGCAGCGTGGGGGGACTAGGCACAGATACGCAGTATTTT; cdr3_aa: CASSVGGLGTDTQYF
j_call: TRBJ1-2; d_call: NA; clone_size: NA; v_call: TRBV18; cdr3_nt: TGTGCCAGCTCGGCAGGGGCAGGGACCTCCTATGGCTACACCTTC; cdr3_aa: CASSAGAGTSYGYTF
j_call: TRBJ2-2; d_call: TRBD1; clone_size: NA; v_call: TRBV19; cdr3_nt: TGTGCCAGTAGTATACCAGGGGGCAAGGGCACCGGGGAGCTGTTTTTT; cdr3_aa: CASSIPGGKGTGELFF